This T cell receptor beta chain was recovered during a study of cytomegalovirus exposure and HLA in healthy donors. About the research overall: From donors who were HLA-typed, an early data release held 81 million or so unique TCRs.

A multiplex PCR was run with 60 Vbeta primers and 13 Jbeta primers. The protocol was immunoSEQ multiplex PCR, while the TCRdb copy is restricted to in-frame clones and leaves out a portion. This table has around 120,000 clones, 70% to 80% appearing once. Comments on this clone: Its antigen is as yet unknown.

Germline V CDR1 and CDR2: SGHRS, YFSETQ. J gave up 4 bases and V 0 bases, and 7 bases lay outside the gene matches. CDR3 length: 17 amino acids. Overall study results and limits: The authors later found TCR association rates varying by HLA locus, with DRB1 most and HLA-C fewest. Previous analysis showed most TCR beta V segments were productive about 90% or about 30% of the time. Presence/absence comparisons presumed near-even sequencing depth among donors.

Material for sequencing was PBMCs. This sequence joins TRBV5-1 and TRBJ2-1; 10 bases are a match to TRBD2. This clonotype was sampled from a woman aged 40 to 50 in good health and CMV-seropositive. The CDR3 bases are TGCGCCAGCAGCTTGGAGCCGGGACTAGCGACTTACAATGAGCAGTTCTTC. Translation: CASSLEPGLATYNEQFF. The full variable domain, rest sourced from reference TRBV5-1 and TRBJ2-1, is KAGVTQTPRYLIKTRGQQVTLSCSPISGHRSVSWYQQTPGQGLQFLFEYFSETQRNKGNFPGRFSGRQFSNSRSEMNVSTLELGDSALYLCASSLEPGLATYNEQFFGPGTRLTVL.